These 2 T cell receptor beta chains were all obtained from the same sample, sequenced in a study of blood T cell repertoires in COVID-19. Generated by immunoSEQ multiplex PCR, the TCRdb table keeps only in-frame clones and is missing some. The sample contains 350,000 to 400,000 clones, around 89% of which appear only once. The source material was peripheral blood. The receptors were gathered from a woman aged 25 to 39 with COVID-19, enrolled during active disease.

This clone occurred a few times. Other DNA sequences in the same sample also yield this CDR3. The J gene is TRBJ2-1, the V gene TRBV5-1; D gene ambiguous. Trimming took off 4 bases at V and 0 bases at J, with 8 bases between the two ends. The CDR3 covers 14 residues. Germline assignment: CDR1 SGHRS and CDR2 YFSETQ. CDR3 region: CASSASGSYNEQFF. CDR3 sequence (DNA): TGCGCCAGCAGCGCTTCGGGCTCCTACAATGAGCAGTTCTTC.

The chain carries TRBV7-2 and TRBJ1-6; D unclear. The germline V gene encodes CDR1 SGHTA and CDR2 FQGNSA. Trimming took off 3 bases at V and 0 bases at J, with 12 bases between the two ends. The CDR3 contains 17 residues. The CDR3 region is CASSFGSGSSYNSPLHF. Here the CDR3 DNA reads TGTGCCAGCAGCTTTGGGTCGGGAAGCTCCTATAATTCACCCCTCCACTTT. The full variable domain, its missing parts supplied by reference TRBV7-2 and TRBJ1-6, is GAGVSQSPSNKVTEKGKDVELRCDPISGHTALYWYRQSLGQGLEFLIYFQGNSAPDKSGLPSDRFSAERTGGSVSTLTIQRTQQEDSAVYLCASSFGSGSSYNSPLHFGNGTRLTVT.